These T cell receptor beta chains were read from a single sample in a study of T cells after yellow fever vaccination. TCRdb analysed the 5' RACE reads with MiXCR anew, one entry per CDR3 protein. The sample records fewer than 450,000 distinct CDR3 sequences, 8% to 9.5% being singletons. The sequenced sample was PBMCs, obtained approximately 40 days after the first yellow fever vaccination. The origin of the receptors is a man aged 18 to 30 who received the YFV17D yellow fever vaccine. Each CDR3 is given without its conserved first and last residue.

J gene	V gene	CDR3 protein
TRBJ2-6	TRBV5-1	ASSLAGFSVLT
TRBJ2-1	TRBV29-1	SVEPLAGGYYNEQF
TRBJ2-7	TRBV27	ASSEEGRPLD
TRBJ1-1	TRBV15	ATSRDGYRENTEAF
TRBJ2-2	TRBV7-2	ASTPPRGHGTGELF
TRBJ2-1	TRBV4-2	ASSQGTSEDNEQF
TRBJ1-6	TRBV18	ASSPGTGDGSPLH
TRBJ1-1	TRBV6-1	ASSELNTEAF
TRBJ2-3	TRBV12-3/TRBV12-4	ASSLQTGGSTDTQY
TRBJ2-2	TRBV5-1	ASVTSTGDTGELF
TRBJ1-1	TRBV7-3	ASSSDRDSEAF
TRBJ1-6	TRBV27	ASSLLSTGGSPLH
TRBJ2-5	TRBV20-1	SARGARLQETQY
TRBJ2-1	TRBV4-1	ASRPRERGPSNEQF
TRBJ1-2	TRBV7-3	ASSQGTGQRYGYT
TRBJ2-7	TRBV9	ASSVVQGLPD
TRBJ2-2	TRBV7-2	ASSLAREKAGELF
TRBJ2-1	TRBV4-3	ASSPQAVLSNEQF
TRBJ1-5	TRBV19	ASSILHRDRGLQPQH
TRBJ1-2	TRBV7-2	ASSLSQTSYGYT
TRBJ2-7	TRBV12-3/TRBV12-4	ASRGTYGAEQY
TRBJ2-2	TRBV18	ASSPPRGASTGELF
TRBJ2-7	TRBV6-1	ASSAQKQGYYEQY
TRBJ1-2	TRBV6-5	ASSSLAGLYGYT
TRBJ2-1	TRBV5-1	ASSPGGQGAYEQF
TRBJ2-1	TRBV19	ASISVGNRNEQF
TRBJ2-1	TRBV2	ASMGWTGGNEQF
TRBJ1-2	TRBV5-1	ASSNITGSSGYT
TRBJ1-5	TRBV10-3	AISTGTGVDQPQH
TRBJ2-6	TRBV7-9	ASSLGLNSGANVLT
TRBJ1-2	TRBV6-1	ASRLYRTDYGYT
TRBJ2-5	TRBV5-1	ASSRGAGDWETQY
TRBJ2-5	TRBV6-2/TRBV6-3	ATALGPRETQY
TRBJ2-7	TRBV4-2	ASSPLAGRPYEQY
TRBJ2-3	TRBV6-1	ASPSRLAGGHPSTDTQY
TRBJ1-6	TRBV5-1	ASRPTQGANNSPLH
TRBJ2-1	TRBV4-3	ASSPMGLASNEQF
TRBJ2-1	TRBV19	ASSIGTSGVYNEQF
TRBJ2-7	TRBV5-1	ASSLRPTPNEQY
TRBJ2-1	TRBV5-1	ASSLVAGGYDEQF
TRBJ2-5	TRBV12-3/TRBV12-4	ASRDRQKQETQY
TRBJ2-6	TRBV5-4	ASSFGLAAGANVLT
TRBJ1-6	TRBV7-2	ASSPRQGATSPLH